These T cell receptor beta chains were read from a single sample in a study of blood T cell repertoires in COVID-19. The method was immunoSEQ multiplex PCR; TCRdb's version includes in-frame clones alone and lacks a portion of them. The sample contains almost 300,000 clones, roughly 89% of which appear only once. Specimen: peripheral blood. These TCRs come from a woman aged 30 to 39 with COVID-19, enrolled during active disease. Each CDR3 is given with its conserved first and last residue. A D gene is named only where the DNA matches it firmly.

v_call: TRBV24-1
j_call: TRBJ1-4
d_call: .
cdr3_aa: CATSDSLGGKLFF
cdr3_nt: TGTGCCACCAGTGATTCACTGGGAGGGAAGCTGTTTTTT

v_call: TRBV18
j_call: TRBJ1-3
d_call: .
cdr3_aa: CASSPGVKGNTIYF
cdr3_nt: TGTGCCAGCTCACCCGGAGTGAAGGGAAACACCATATATTTT

v_call: TRBV15
j_call: TRBJ1-6
d_call: .
cdr3_aa: CATSVGPWGTNSPLHF
cdr3_nt: TGTGCCACCAGCGTAGGGCCCTGGGGCACTAATTCACCCCTCCACTTT

v_call: TRBV4-1
j_call: TRBJ1-2
d_call: .
cdr3_aa: CASSQGEGWGYTF
cdr3_nt: TGCGCCAGCAGCCAAGGGGAGGGCTGGGGCTACACCTTC

v_call: TRBV5-4
j_call: TRBJ2-3
d_call: TRBD1
cdr3_aa: CASSLAKGARDTQYF
cdr3_nt: TGTGCCAGCAGCTTGGCCAAGGGGGCGCGAGATACGCAGTATTTT

v_call: TRBV18
j_call: TRBJ1-1
d_call: .
cdr3_aa: CASSPGGRMNTEAFF
cdr3_nt: TGTGCCAGCTCACCAGGCGGGCGGATGAACACTGAAGCTTTCTTT

v_call: TRBV11-3
j_call: TRBJ1-1
d_call: .
cdr3_aa: CASSFAHRTEAFF
cdr3_nt: TGTGCCAGCAGCTTTGCCCACCGGACTGAAGCTTTCTTT

v_call: TRBV19
j_call: TRBJ1-5
d_call: TRBD1
cdr3_aa: CASSIGWTGDQHF
cdr3_nt: TGTGCCAGTAGTATAGGATGGACAGGGGATCAGCATTTT

v_call: TRBV7-5
j_call: TRBJ1-5
d_call: .
cdr3_aa: CVRSLARYRSNQPQHF
cdr3_nt: TGTGTCAGAAGCTTAGCGCGGTACCGGAGCAATCAGCCCCAGCATTTT

v_call: TRBV6-6
j_call: TRBJ1-2
d_call: TRBD1
cdr3_aa: CASSYSRDRVYGYTF
cdr3_nt: TGTGCCAGCAGTTACTCTAGGGACAGGGTCTATGGCTACACCTTC

v_call: TRBV30
j_call: TRBJ1-5
d_call: TRBD1
cdr3_aa: CAWSGQGGGNQPQHF
cdr3_nt: TGTGCCTGGAGTGGACAGGGTGGGGGCAATCAGCCCCAGCATTTT